Below, 4 T cell receptor beta chains from the same sample are listed, as sequenced in a study of T cells after posttransplantation cyclophosphamide. Here immunoSEQ multiplex PCR was the method, and the copy in TCRdb shows in-frame clones only, minus some. The sample yields about 20,000 clones, over 95% seen once. Cells defined as naive were viable CD3+CD4+ or CD3+CD8+ and CCR7+CD45RA+CD45RO-CD95-CD27+CD28+. The material sequenced was naive CD4+ T cells sorted from PBMCs. These TCRs come from a man aged 40-55 years in good health, CMV-negative, and a related stem cell transplant donor.

The gene calls are TRBV30 and TRBJ1-6, with D tentatively TRBD1 (6 bases). Germline V gene sequence: CDR1 GTSNPN, CDR2 SVGIG (reference sequence). V dropped 0 bases and J dropped 7 bases, with 13 bases sitting between them. The CDR3 length is 15 residues. The chain's CDR3 is CAWSVQGPGNSPLHF. CDR3 sequence (DNA): TGTGCCTGGAGTGTCCAGGGGCCGGGGAATTCACCCCTCCACTTT.

The V and J genes are TRBV7-2 and TRBJ1-4; 9 positions agree with TRBD1. Germline CDR1 and CDR2: SGHTA and FQGNSA. This CDR3 is 14 amino acids long. V lost 1 base to trimming and J lost 9 bases; unmatched junction nucleotides: 3. The CDR3 bases are TGTGCCAGCAGCTTAGGGACAGGGGTTCAAAAACTGTTTTTT. Its translation is CASSLGTGVQKLFF.

This rearrangement joins TRBV12-2 to TRBJ2-2; the D segment call TRBD2 is taken from the table without a DNA check. TRBV12-2 constitutes a pseudogene. CDR3 length: 19 residues. The CDR3 spells CASRPEESSVRLNTGELFF. CDR3 sequence (DNA): TGTGCAAGTCGCCCTGAGGAAAGCAGTGTCCGATTAAACACCGGGGAGCTGTTTTTT.

The J gene is TRBJ1-1, the V gene TRBV28, with 7 bases that match TRBD1. Germline assignment: CDR1 MDHEN and CDR2 SYDVKM. The junction had 4 bases not matched to a gene; V was cut back by 2 bases and J by 4 bases. This CDR3 region has 14 residues. DNA for the CDR3: TGTGCCAGCAGTTTACCAGGGGGTTTCACTGAAGCTTTCTTT. Translation: CASSLPGGFTEAFF.